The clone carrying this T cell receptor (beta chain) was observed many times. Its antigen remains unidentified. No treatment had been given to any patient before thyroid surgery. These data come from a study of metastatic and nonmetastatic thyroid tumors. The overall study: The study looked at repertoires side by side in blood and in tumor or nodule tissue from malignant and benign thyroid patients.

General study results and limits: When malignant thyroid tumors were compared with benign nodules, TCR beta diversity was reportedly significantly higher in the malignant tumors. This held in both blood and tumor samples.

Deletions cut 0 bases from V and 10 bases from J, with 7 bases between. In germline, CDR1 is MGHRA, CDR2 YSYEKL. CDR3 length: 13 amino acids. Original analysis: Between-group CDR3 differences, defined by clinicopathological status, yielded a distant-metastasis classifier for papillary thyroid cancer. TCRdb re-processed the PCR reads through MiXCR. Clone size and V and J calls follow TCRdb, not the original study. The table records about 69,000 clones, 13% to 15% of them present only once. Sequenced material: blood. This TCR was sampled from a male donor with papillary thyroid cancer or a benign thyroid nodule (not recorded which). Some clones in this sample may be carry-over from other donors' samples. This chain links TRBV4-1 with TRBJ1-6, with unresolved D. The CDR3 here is CASSQERMSPLHF. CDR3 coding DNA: TGCGCCAGCAGCCAAGAAAGAATGTCACCCCTCCACTTT.